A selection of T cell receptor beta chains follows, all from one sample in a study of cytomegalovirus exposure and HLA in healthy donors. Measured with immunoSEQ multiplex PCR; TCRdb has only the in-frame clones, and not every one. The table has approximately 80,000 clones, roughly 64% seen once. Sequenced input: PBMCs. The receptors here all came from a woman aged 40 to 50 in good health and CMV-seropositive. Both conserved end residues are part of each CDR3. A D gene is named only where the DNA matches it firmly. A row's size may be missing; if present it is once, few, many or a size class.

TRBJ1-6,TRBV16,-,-,TGTGCCAGCAGCCGGAGACAGGAATCACCCCTCCACTTT,CASSRRQESPLHF
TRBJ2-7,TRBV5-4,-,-,TGTGCCAGCAGCTTGGTTGGCAGCTACGAGCAGTACTTC,CASSLVGSYEQYF
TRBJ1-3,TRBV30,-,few,TGTGCCTGGAGCGCACCGGGACACCTCTCTGGAAACACCATATATTTT,CAWSAPGHLSGNTIYF
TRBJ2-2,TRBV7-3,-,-,TGTGCCAGCAGCCCCTCACGGACAAAGAACACCGGGGAGCTGTTTTTT,CASSPSRTKNTGELFF
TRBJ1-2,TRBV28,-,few,TGTGCCAGCAGTTGGGCGCGTGGCTACACCTTC,CASSWARGYTF
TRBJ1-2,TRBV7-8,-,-,TGTGCCAGCAGCGAGCACAGGGCGTTAAGTAATGGCTACACCTTC,CASSEHRALSNGYTF
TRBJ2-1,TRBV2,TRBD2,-,TGTGCCAGCAGTGTCCCTAGCGGGAGCGCCTACAATGAGCAGTTCTTC,CASSVPSGSAYNEQFF
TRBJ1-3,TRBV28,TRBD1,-,TGTGCCAGCAGCCTGATATCAGGGGGCTATGGAAACACCATATATTTT,CASSLISGGYGNTIYF
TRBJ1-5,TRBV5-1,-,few,TGCGCCAGCAGCCCGGGCCCGGGGGGACAGCCCCAGCATTTT,CASSPGPGGQPQHF
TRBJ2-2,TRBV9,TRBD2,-,TGTGCCAGCAGCTCAAACTTAGCGGGAGGGGTCGGGGAGCTGTTTTTT,CASSSNLAGGVGELFF
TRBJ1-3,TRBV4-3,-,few,TGCGCCAGCAGCCAAGATACGCCGGGGAGCTCTGGAAACACCATATATTTT,CASSQDTPGSSGNTIYF
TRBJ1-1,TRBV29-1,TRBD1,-,TGCAGCGCCGGACAGGGAGGCGCGAACACTGAAGCTTTCTTT,CSAGQGGANTEAFF
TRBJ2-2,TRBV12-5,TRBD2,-,TGTGCTAGTTCCCCCTCGGGAGGCACCGGGGAGCTGTTTTTT,CASSPSGGTGELFF
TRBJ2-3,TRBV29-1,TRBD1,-,TGCAGCGTGACAGGGGGCACAGATACGCAGTATTTT,CSVTGGTDTQYF